Reported below is one T cell receptor beta chain. These data originate in a study of regulatory T cells in long-lasting Graves disease. In building TCR beta libraries, iRepertoire HTBI primers were used together with Arm-PCR of CDR3 regions. From the multiplex PCR reads, TCRdb called clonotypes with MiXCR, one entry per CDR3 protein. The sample holds 650,000 to 850,000 distinct CDR3 sequences, about 30% seen once. The sample's time point: persistent/refractory GD, antithyroid drugs over 5 years with positive TRAb. Scientists built the TCR library using RNA that was extracted from PBMCs. Germline CDR1 reads MNHNS; CDR2 reads SASEGT. Trimming stripped 5 bases from V and 3 bases from J, with 14 bases between. This CDR3 contains 14 residues.

Here the sequenced sample was peripheral blood mononuclear cells (PBMCs), taken when the disease was refractory, from a patient treated with antithyroid drugs. The chain uses TRBV6-1 and TRBJ2-7, with a tentative D call TRBD1 (5 bases). The sequence came from a female donor with Graves disease. CDR3 sequence: CASSRTPADYEQYF. The DNA of the CDR3 is TGTGCCAGCAGTCGGACACCGGCGGACTACGAGCAGTACTTC.